The next 3 T cell receptor beta chains were all read from a single sample in a study of cytomegalovirus exposure and HLA in healthy donors (dated by TCRdb to the late 2010s). Libraries were constructed by the immunoSEQ multiplex PCR assay. Drawn from immuneACCESS, this table holds only the in-frame rearrangements with V and J called that TCRdb kept. Clones are partly lost; checked studies trace under half to an unresolved V gene and leave the rest unexplained. The sample table records about 58,000 clones; around nine tenths of these occur just once. About 1% of the sample goes to the ten largest clones. Sequenced sample: PBMCs. Source of these receptors: a man younger than 35 in good health and CMV-seronegative.

The rearrangement joins TRBV27 to TRBJ2-1; TRBD2 aligns across 8 bases. J gave up 7 bases and V 3 bases, and 5 bases lay outside the gene matches. The CDR3 loop spans 14 amino acids. Germline assignment: CDR1 MNHEY and CDR2 SMNVEV (reference sequence). CDR3 nucleotide sequence: TGTGCCAGCAGTTTGATCCGGGGGGGGAATGAGCAGTTCTTC. Protein sequence: CASSLIRGGNEQFF.

This rearrangement joins TRBV5-1 to TRBJ2-1; TRBD1 matches at 9 bases. Trimming took 7 bases from V and 6 from J; bases not matched to a gene: 14. Germline CDR1 SGHRS, CDR2 YFSETQ. The CDR3 covers 16 residues. The chain's CDR3 is CASRKTGTGSGNEQFF. CDR3 in DNA: TGCGCCAGCCGCAAAACCGGGACAGGGTCCGGCAATGAGCAGTTCTTC.

This chain connects TRBV19 to TRBJ2-1, with 13 bases fitting TRBD2. Germline values: CDR1 LNHDA, CDR2 SQIVND (reference sequence). V lost 7 bases, J lost 9 bases, and 9 bases stayed unmatched. This CDR3 has 15 residues. This CDR3 is CASNAGTSGIGEQFF. CDR3 sequence (DNA): TGTGCCAGTAATGCGGGGACTAGCGGGATAGGTGAGCAGTTCTTC.